The TCR beta chain described here comes from a study of monozygotic twins with cystic fibrosis. In this sample, this clone turned up once. Looked up from germline, CDR1 is SGHRS and CDR2 is YFSETQ. Trimming stripped 0 bases from V and 2 bases from J, with 14 bases between. The CDR3 has 16 residues. The assay was immunoSEQ multiplex PCR, and TCRdb's table has in-frame clones only and misses some. The table has roughly 35,000 clones, 84% seen once. The TCR comes from a girl between 2 and 10 years old with cystic fibrosis. The chain has TRBV5-1 and TRBJ2-5; possible D gene TRBD2, 7 bases. Sequences were obtained from blood. The CDR3: CASSLVPGGSQETQYF. The DNA of the CDR3 is TGCGCCAGCAGCTTGGTCCCGGGGGGCAGTCAAGAGACCCAGTACTTC. The entire variable domain, with the rest obtained from reference TRBV5-1 and TRBJ2-5, is as follows: KAGVTQTPRYLIKTRGQQVTLSCSPISGHRSVSWYQQTPGQGLQFLFEYFSETQRNKGNFPGRFSGRQFSNSRSEMNVSTLELGDSALYLCASSLVPGGSQETQYFGPGTRLLVL.